Following are 19 T cell receptor beta chains from one sample sequenced in a study of response to subunit inactivated influenza vaccine. TCRdb reanalysed the RT-PCR reads using MiXCR and keeps one entry per CDR3 protein. The repertoire holds about 540,000 distinct CDR3 sequences, 20% to 25% seen once, with roughly 2.8% in the top ten. These records were also assigned to another study, of T cells expressing NK-cell markers. From that second work: The authors made TCR beta cDNA libraries by 5'RACE template switching. This switching added a universal primer site and UMIs.

The sequencing here drew on CD4+ T cells sorted from PBMCs, taken roughly 13 days after vaccination. The receptors shown here come from a man aged 45-65 years who received an inactivated influenza vaccine.

This clonotype appeared many times. This chain links TRBV12-3 or TRBV12-4 with TRBJ1-3; TRBD1 might be the D (5 bases). The ends were cut back, 9 bases at V and 3 bases at J, with 12 bases in the middle. The CDR3 has 13 amino acids. The CDR3 sequence is CASTGLYGNTIYF. The CDR3 DNA sequence: TGTGCCAGTACGGGACTCTATGGAAACACCATATATTTT.

This chain connects TRBV12-3 or TRBV12-4 to TRBJ2-3, with TRBD2 matching over 9 bases. This CDR3 contains 15 residues. Trimming removed 3 bases from V and 4 bases from J; junction bases left unmatched: 5. CDR3 amino acids: CASSFTSGRSDTQYF. The CDR3 DNA is TGTGCCAGCAGTTTTACCAGCGGGAGGTCAGATACGCAGTATTTT.

The CDR3 region is CAIPLGGLAGVPPTDTQYF. The CDR3 coding sequence is TGTGCCATCCCCCTTGGTGGGCTAGCGGGAGTCCCCCCCACAGATACGCAGTATTTT. J is TRBJ2-3 and V is TRBV28; 10 nucleotides agree with TRBD2. This CDR3 has 19 amino acids. CDR1 MDHEN and CDR2 SYDVKM come from the germline V gene. V lost 10 bases and J lost 2; bases outside the gene matches: 21.

This clonotype turned up a few times. This chain links TRBV7-3 with TRBJ2-1, with 14 positions matching TRBD2. Germline V gene lookup returns CDR1 SGHTA and CDR2 FQGTGA. The CDR3 is 16 residues long. J was trimmed by 7 bases and V by 4 bases; bases with no gene match: 6. Here the CDR3 DNA reads TGTGCCAGCAGCTCCGGGACTAGCGGGAGATTAAATGAGCAGTTCTTC. Its translation: CASSSGTSGRLNEQFF.

This clonotype was observed a few times. This sequence joins TRBV10-1 and TRBJ2-1, with D tentatively TRBD1 (6 bases). The CDR3 runs 14 residues. CDR1 and CDR2 (germline): WNHNN, SYGVQD (reference sequence). V lost 8 bases, J lost 9 bases, and 20 bases lay in between. The CDR3 here is CASSNLQGIGEQFF. The CDR3 bases are TGCGCCAGCTCCAATTTACAGGGAATAGGTGAGCAGTTCTTC.

V usage is TRBV7-2 and J usage is TRBJ2-7; 12 bases are a match to TRBD2. Germline CDR1 SGHTA, CDR2 FQGNSA. The CDR3 covers 17 residues. The junction had 8 bases not matched to a gene; V was cut back by 4 bases and J by 1 base. In DNA, the CDR3 is TGTGCCAGCAGCTCTCAGCACGGACTAGCGGGGTCCTACGAGCAGTACTTC. Translation: CASSSQHGLAGSYEQYF.

This clonotype was seen a handful of times. This chain connects TRBV6-2 or TRBV6-3 to TRBJ1-4; D is undetermined. Looked up from germline, CDR1 is MNHEY and CDR2 is SVGEGT. The V and J ends lost 6 bases and 5 bases respectively, with 7 bases between them. The CDR3 consists of 12 residues. This CDR3 is CASRDPNEKLFF. The CDR3 DNA reads TGTGCCAGCAGGGACCCGAATGAAAAACTGTTTTTT.

Here the CDR3 DNA reads TGCGCCAGCAGCAGGGATTTCGCGAACACCGGGGAGCTGTTTTTT. It specifies CASSRDFANTGELFF. This sequence joins TRBV10-1 and TRBJ2-2; possible D gene TRBD1, 5 bases. V was trimmed by 6 bases and J by 0 bases, leaving 11 bases between them. This CDR3 comprises 15 residues. Germline V CDR1 and CDR2: WNHNN, SYGVQD (reference sequence).

The chain links TRBV5-6 to TRBJ2-1; unclear D gene. The V gene's germline CDR1 is SGHDT and CDR2 YYEEEE. This CDR3 region has 13 residues. The V gene lost 1 base and the J gene lost 10 bases, with 12 bases spanning the gap. In nucleotides, the CDR3 is TGTGCCAGCAGCTTGTTCAGAGACCTCGAGCAGTTCTTC. Protein: CASSLFRDLEQFF. Based on the CDR3 plus reference TRBV5-6 and TRBJ2-1, the full variable domain is DAGVTQSPTHLIKTRGQQVTLRCSPKSGHDTVSWYQQALGQGPQFIFQYYEEEERQRGNFPDRFSGHQFPNYSSELNVNALLLGDSALYLCASSLFRDLEQFFGPGTRLTVL.

The chain links TRBV13 to TRBJ1-6; D unresolved. Germline-derived CDR1 and CDR2 are PRHDT and FYEKMQ (reference sequence). This CDR3 contains 16 residues. V dropped 0 bases and J dropped 6 bases, with 12 bases sitting between them. CDR3 in DNA: TGTGCCAGCAGCTTAGGGCCGGGGTTGGTTAATTCACCCCTCCACTTT. It specifies CASSLGPGLVNSPLHF.

This clonotype was observed a few times. This sequence joins TRBV5-1 and TRBJ2-1; no clear D. The germline V and J ends were trimmed by 4 bases and 3 bases, with 14 bases remaining between them. This CDR3 is 15 amino acids long. Germline CDR1 and CDR2: SGHRS and YFSETQ. CDR3 sequence (DNA): TGCGCCAGCAGCGTCGGCGGTAATATCTACAATGAGCAGTTCTTC. Amino acid sequence: CASSVGGNIYNEQFF.

This clonotype occurred many times. V is TRBV6-1 and J is TRBJ1-1; weak D call: TRBD1 (5 bases). Between the trimmed V and J ends, which lost 4 bases and 4 bases, there was a span of 10 bases. From germline, CDR1 is MNHNS and CDR2 SASEGT. The CDR3 consists of 13 residues. The CDR3 DNA sequence: TGTGCCAGCAGTGCAGCGGGGGGCACTGAAGCTTTCTTT. This codes for CASSAAGGTEAFF.

This clonotype showed up just a few times. The chain joins TRBV4-2 to TRBJ2-3; possible D gene TRBD1, 5 bases. V lost 0 bases and J 0 bases, leaving 10 bases between the germline ends. There are 16 residues in the CDR3. Germline-derived CDR1 and CDR2 are LGHNA and YNFKEQ. CDR3 residues: CASSQDWGASTDTQYF. The CDR3 coding sequence is TGTGCCAGCAGCCAAGATTGGGGCGCTAGCACAGATACGCAGTATTTT.

The chain carries TRBV6-1 and TRBJ1-2; D gene uncertain. V lost 9 bases, J lost 0 bases, and 20 bases lay in between. The CDR3 totals 16 residues. Germline CDR1 is MNHNS and CDR2 is SASEGT. The CDR3 here is CASRPLRATANYGYTF. The CDR3 DNA sequence: TGTGCCAGTAGACCTCTCCGGGCCACCGCTAACTATGGCTACACCTTC.

This sequence joins TRBV5-1 and TRBJ1-2; TRBD1 agrees at 12 bases. This CDR3 is 17 amino acids long. Germline V lookup: CDR1 SGHRS, CDR2 YFSETQ. J gave up 8 bases and V 4 bases, and 15 bases lay outside the gene matches. In DNA form, the CDR3 reads TGCGCCAGCAGCCAGACTACCCCGGGACAGGGGGCGGGAGGCTACACCTTC. This translates into CASSQTTPGQGAGGYTF.

The chain links TRBV7-2 to TRBJ2-3; 10 nucleotides line up with TRBD2. The germline gives CDR1 SGHTA, CDR2 FQGNSA. CDR3 length: 17 residues. V was clipped by 2 bases and J by 2 bases; unmatched bases: 7. CDR3 coding DNA: TGTGCCAGCAGCTTATTGGCTAGCGGGAGCCCCACAGATACGCAGTATTTT. Protein sequence: CASSLLASGSPTDTQYF.

The J gene is TRBJ2-5, the V gene TRBV20-1, with D unresolved. Germline lookup yields CDR1 DFQATT and CDR2 SNEGSKA (reference sequence). The CDR3 has 12 amino acids. V lost 3 bases and J 5 bases, leaving 10 bases between the germline ends. The DNA for the CDR3 is TGCAGTGCTAGGTGGATGGGGGAGACCCAGTACTTC. This codes for CSARWMGETQYF.

This chain uses TRBV11-2 with TRBJ2-1, with D perhaps TRBD1 (6 bases). V was cut by 3 bases and J by 8 bases, with 17 bases left in between. The CDR3 spans 15 residues. Per germline, CDR1 SGHAT and CDR2 FQNNGV. The CDR3 here is CASSLFEQGTDEQFF. Here the CDR3 DNA reads TGTGCCAGCAGCTTGTTCGAACAGGGAACAGATGAGCAGTTCTTC.

The genes are TRBV28 and TRBJ2-3; TRBD2 might be the D (6 bases). The CDR3 is made up of 11 amino acids. V lost 5 bases, J lost 13 bases, and 13 bases lay in between. Germline V lookup: CDR1 MDHEN, CDR2 SYDVKM. This chain's CDR3 is CASSQAGTEYF. The CDR3 region has the DNA TGTGCCAGCAGTCAGGCCGGGACTGAGTATTTT.